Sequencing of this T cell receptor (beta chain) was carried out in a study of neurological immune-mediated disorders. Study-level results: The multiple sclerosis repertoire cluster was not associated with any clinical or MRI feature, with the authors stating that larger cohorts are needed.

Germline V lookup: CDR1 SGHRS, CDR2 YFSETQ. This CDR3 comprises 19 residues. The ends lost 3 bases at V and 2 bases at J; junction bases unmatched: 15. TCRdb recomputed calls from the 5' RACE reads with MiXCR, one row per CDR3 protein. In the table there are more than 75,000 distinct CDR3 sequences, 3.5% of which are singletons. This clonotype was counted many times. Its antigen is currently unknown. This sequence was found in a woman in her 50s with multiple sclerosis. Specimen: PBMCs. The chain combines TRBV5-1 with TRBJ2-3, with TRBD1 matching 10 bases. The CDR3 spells CASSSPPGQGWAPTDTQYF. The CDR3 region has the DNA TGCGCCAGCAGCTCGCCCCCGGGACAGGGGTGGGCCCCCACAGATACGCAGTATTTT.